This TCR beta chain was sequenced for a study of T cells in Graves' hyperthyroidism and ophthalmopathy. Not enrolled were patients with uncontrolled infection, other autoimmune disease, pregnancy or lactation. Fresh peripheral blood, 9.5 to 10 ml of it, supplied the PBMCs. This clonotype was seen more than once but under ten times. An end of the junction does not agree with germline; a read error may underlie this. TCR beta CDR3 regions were amplified from RNA. A first-round RT-PCR of the TCR CDR3 used the HTBI primer set. TCRdb analysed the multiplex PCR reads with MiXCR anew, one entry per CDR3 protein. This table holds some 490,000 distinct CDR3 sequences, about 16% found once. Germline CDR1 is MDHEN and CDR2 is SYDVKM. This CDR3 comprises 20 residues.

Sample: blood. This TCR derives from a woman under 40 with Graves' ophthalmopathy. The chain couples TRBV28 to TRBJ2-3; 12 nucleotides match TRBD2. The CDR3 DNA reads TGTGCCAGCAGTCCCCACGGACTAGCGGGGCCCCACGCTAGCACAGATGCGCAGTATTTT. Translating it yields CASSPHGLAGPHASTDAQYF.